This T cell receptor beta chain was recorded in a study of blood T cell repertoires in COVID-19 (dated by TCRdb to 2018 to 2020). As for the study more broadly: Samples covering the acute and convalescent phases of COVID-19 were provided by collaborators in the United States, Italy and Spain. The material from the prospective study consisted of cDNA or gDNA derived from T cells, B-cell-depleted T cells, or PBMCs. Deeply sampled blood TCRbeta repertoires from subjects exposed to, actively infected with, or recovered from COVID-19 were included in the dataset. The repertoires were released in a freely available public database intended as a resource for research on the immune response to SARS-CoV-2. The samples were drawn from two sources: the first 160 participants of the ongoing ImmuneRACE study, and 950 to 1,500 subjects contributed by 6 global collaborators. The sample metadata nearly always contained a de-identified subject ID, COVID-19 status, age in years and sex. Where available, HLA class I and class II types were taken from metadata supplied by the sample provider and were not determined by assay-based typing. The paper's findings and limits, for the study overall: The amount of clinical and demographic metadata varied by source and participant and was provided uncurated.

Collaborating institutions collected whole blood in K2EDTA tubes following their own protocols. Collaborator samples were shipped for TCRbeta analysis as frozen whole blood, isolated PBMCs, or DNA extracted from either sample type. The immunoSEQ Assay, a bias-controlled multiplex PCR, was used to amplify TCRbeta CDR3 regions from genomic DNA. The authors processed their data as follows. The number of nucleated cells in each sample was estimated by amplification of reference gene primers within the assay. Sequence reads were collapsed and filtered to measure the absolute abundance of every unique TCRbeta CDR3 rearrangement. Productive Simpson clonality was computed per sample as the square root of Simpson's diversity index over productive rearrangements. Entries here come from immuneACCESS through TCRdb and include only in-frame sequences with V and J called. Some clones fail to appear in such tables; in the studies checked, an unresolved V gene covers under half of the shortfall, and the cause of the remainder is unknown. The V and J calls and clone size come from that table; D and trimming were worked out from the DNA. In all, the sample holds 56,000 or so clones, and around 88% of those were seen once. The top ten clonotypes cover approximately 17% of the sample.

This clone was counted a few times. Which antigen it targets is not known. No base quality values were provided; no much bigger clone lies one nucleotide off. The sequencing input was peripheral blood. The sequence was obtained from an elderly woman with active COVID-19.

The CDR3 region reads CASRRGDRRDNSPLHF. The nucleotide sequence reads as follows: TGTGCCAGCAGGCGGGGGGATAGGAGGGATAATTCACCCCTCCACTTT. The sequence is built from TRBV27 and TRBJ1-6; TRBD1 might be the D gene, on 5 matching bases. V and J lose 6 bases and 5 bases, and a span of 17 bases separates them. Spanning cysteine to phenylalanine, the CDR3 consists of 16 amino acids. The CDR3 DNA has 48 bases and is translated from base 1. Per the germline V gene (reference sequence), MNHEY is the CDR1 and SMNVEV is the CDR2.